This T cell receptor beta chain stems from a study of cytomegalovirus exposure and HLA in healthy donors. Overall study context: HLA-typed donors were the source of some 80 million unique TCRs, which an early data release held.

V lost 4 bases, J lost 7 bases, and 7 bases stayed unmatched. Germline CDR1 reads SGHRS; CDR2 reads YFSETQ. This CDR3 contains 15 residues. Only a few counts were recorded for this clone. Its antigen is undetermined. Study-level results: One variant, a missense change in DCLRE1C, was linked in a later analysis to TCR beta V- and J-gene trimming. Further analysis, carried out later, found HLA-associated TCR beta chains more clonally expanded than equally common other chains. A later analysis revealed that TCR association rates differed between HLA loci, peaking at DRB1 and bottoming out at HLA-C.

Primers for the PCR totalled 60 Vbeta and 13 Jbeta. TCRdb's table, derived via immunoSEQ multiplex PCR, lists solely in-frame clones and lacks some. The sample lists 65,000 to 100,000 clones; roughly 80% were seen once. The rearrangement links TRBV5-1 to TRBJ2-1, with 11 nucleotides matching TRBD2. The TCR sequence derives from a man in his forties or fifties in good health and CMV-seronegative. The sample was PBMCs. CDR3 residues: CASSRLAGRVNEQFF. The CDR3 DNA is TGCGCCAGCAGCAGACTAGCGGGGAGGGTGAATGAGCAGTTCTTC. The full variable domain, rest sourced from reference TRBV5-1 and TRBJ2-1, is KAGVTQTPRYLIKTRGQQVTLSCSPISGHRSVSWYQQTPGQGLQFLFEYFSETQRNKGNFPGRFSGRQFSNSRSEMNVSTLELGDSALYLCASSRLAGRVNEQFFGPGTRLTVL.